One sample yielded the 18 T cell receptor beta chains listed below, sequenced in a study of cytomegalovirus exposure and HLA in healthy donors. PCR employed 60 Vbeta and 13 Jbeta primers. Generated by immunoSEQ multiplex PCR, the TCRdb table keeps only in-frame clones and is missing some. This sample has 120,000 or so clones, with over 65% found just once. The sample consisted of PBMCs. The origin of the receptors is a man aged 18 to 29 in good health and CMV-seronegative.

This clone was picked up a small number of times. The V call is TRBV7-2, the J call TRBJ2-2; 10 positions agree with TRBD2. V was clipped by 4 bases and J by 0 bases; unmatched bases: 8. CDR1 and CDR2 from the germline V gene are SGHTA and FQGNSA. The CDR3 has 18 residues. The CDR3 nucleotides read TGTGCCAGCAGCTCCCGTGTAGCGGGGGGCTCGAACACCGGGGAGCTGTTTTTT. It encodes CASSSRVAGGSNTGELFF. The full variable domain, in which reference TRBV7-2 and TRBJ2-2 provide the parts outside the CDR3, is GAGVSQSPSNKVTEKGKDVELRCDPISGHTALYWYRQSLGQGLEFLIYFQGNSAPDKSGLPSDRFSAERTGGSVSTLTIQRTQQEDSAVYLCASSSRVAGGSNTGELFFGEGSRLTVL.

V is TRBV5-6 and J is TRBJ1-2; TRBD1 agrees at 10 bases. There are 13 residues in the CDR3. With 6 bases clipped from V and 4 bases from J, the junction kept 3 bases outside the gene matches. In germline, CDR1 is SGHDT, CDR2 YYEEEE. In nucleotides, the CDR3 is TGTGCCAGCAAGACAGGGGGCGTCTATGGCTACACCTTC. Translation: CASKTGGVYGYTF.

The J gene is TRBJ1-2, the V gene TRBV7-2; D perhaps matches TRBD1 (6 bases). The CDR3 runs to 13 residues. V was cut by 3 bases and J by 7 bases, with 12 bases left in between. Per the germline V gene, CDR1 is SGHTA and CDR2 is FQGNSA. DNA for the CDR3: TGTGCCAGCAGCTTCAACAGGGTCACTGGCTACACCTTC. Its protein is CASSFNRVTGYTF.

This clone was seen a single time. This rearrangement joins TRBV9 to TRBJ2-5, with 14 bases identical to TRBD2. The J segment lost 5 bases and the V segment lost 4 bases, leaving 10 bases of the junction unmatched. This CDR3 has 17 amino acids. Germline values: CDR1 SGDLS, CDR2 YYNGEE. Here the CDR3 reads CASSLHPTSGGAETQYF. The CDR3 DNA follows: TGTGCCAGCAGCCTCCACCCGACTAGCGGGGGGGCGGAGACCCAGTACTTC.

The rearrangement links TRBV21-1 to TRBJ1-1. TRBV21-1 constitutes a pseudogene. The CDR3 has 16 residues. DNA of the CDR3: TGTGCCAGCAGCAAAGCGCGCAGGCCGCGAGGGACTGAAGCTTTCTTT. It specifies CASSKARRPRGTEAFF.

V usage is TRBV27 and J usage is TRBJ1-5; 9 bases agree with TRBD1. From germline, CDR1 is MNHEY and CDR2 SMNVEV (reference sequence). V shed 4 bases and J 2 bases; nucleotides not matched to a gene: 6. CDR3 length equals 16 residues. Here the CDR3 DNA reads TGTGCCAGCAGTTCTACAGGGGGCTGGGGCAATCAGCCCCAGCATTTT. It is translated as CASSSTGGWGNQPQHF.

In DNA form, the CDR3 reads TGTGCCAGCAGTTTTATCGACTCGGGGCAGTTCTTC. Translation gives CASSFIDSGQFF. This chain connects TRBV27 to TRBJ2-1; D ambiguous. CDR3 size: 12 residues. Per the germline V gene, CDR1 is MNHEY and CDR2 is SMNVEV (reference sequence). Trimming stripped 3 bases from V and 12 bases from J, with 12 bases between.

V usage is TRBV2 and J usage is TRBJ2-3; 7 bases align to TRBD1. Germline V gene sequence: CDR1 SNHLY, CDR2 FYNNEI. CDR3 length: 15 residues. V was pared by 5 bases and J by 1 base, with 6 bases of the junction left unmatched. This CDR3 reads CASSTDRARTDTQYF. The CDR3 DNA reads as TGTGCCAGCAGTACCGACAGGGCTCGCACAGATACGCAGTATTTT. The variable domain in full, with the rest retrieved from reference TRBV2 and TRBJ2-3, is EPEVTQTPSHQVTQMGQEVILRCVPISNHLYFYWYRQILGQKVEFLVSFYNNEISEKSEIFDDQFSVERPDGSNFTLKIRSTKLEDSAMYFCASSTDRARTDTQYFGPGTRLTVL.

The V and J genes are TRBV5-1 and TRBJ1-2, with D possibly matching TRBD1 (6 bases). The ends were cut back, 4 bases at V and 5 bases at J, with 15 bases in the middle. The germline CDR1 and CDR2 sequences are SGHRS and YFSETQ. The CDR3 sequence is 14 residues long. This CDR3 is CASSPGGQGYGYTF. The CDR3 bases are TGCGCCAGCAGCCCGGGCGGGCAGGGGTATGGCTACACCTTC.

The rearrangement joins TRBV6-5 to TRBJ2-7, with D possibly TRBD1 on 5 matching bases. The V end was cut by 2 bases, the J end by 3 bases, with 11 bases between. This CDR3 has 14 residues. Germline V lookup: CDR1 MNHEY, CDR2 SVGAGI. The CDR3 sequence: CASSYGQGYYEQYF. The CDR3 DNA reads TGTGCCAGCAGTTACGGGCAGGGTTACTACGAGCAGTACTTC.

This clone was seen a single time. The chain recombines TRBV6-6 with TRBJ2-2; 8 nucleotides align to TRBD2. This CDR3 spans 13 amino acids. The V gene's germline CDR1 is MNHNY and CDR2 SVGAGI (reference sequence). V lost 6 bases to trimming and J lost 5 bases; unmatched junction nucleotides: 2. The CDR3 is CASSGGGTGELFF. Here the CDR3 DNA reads TGTGCCAGCAGCGGGGGGGGGACCGGGGAGCTGTTTTTT.

The chain employs TRBV9 and TRBJ1-1; perhaps TRBD1 as D (5 bases). The CDR3 extends over 15 amino acids. Trimming cost V 0 bases and J 0 bases, with 9 bases left between them. From germline, CDR1 is SGDLS and CDR2 YYNGEE. The DNA of the CDR3 is TGTGCCAGCAGCGTAGTTAGACAGATGAACACTGAAGCTTTCTTT. This codes for CASSVVRQMNTEAFF.

This clone was counted only a few times. The chain uses TRBV4-3 and TRBJ1-5; D remains unclear. The CDR3 sequence is 15 residues long. V gave up 0 bases and J gave up 7 bases, with 13 bases separating them. Germline values: CDR1 LGHNA, CDR2 YSLEER. CDR3 region: CASSQDGRRGQPQHF. CDR3 bases: TGCGCCAGCAGCCAAGATGGCAGGCGTGGGCAGCCCCAGCATTTT.

The chain has TRBV11-2 and TRBJ2-2, with 11 nucleotides matching TRBD2. The CDR3 extends over 19 amino acids. Germline lookup yields CDR1 SGHAT and CDR2 FQNNGV. The V segment lost 5 bases and the J segment 2 bases; nucleotides outside the gene matches: 13. The CDR3 sequence is CASSRRGLAGGLNTGELFF. CDR3 DNA sequence: TGTGCCAGCAGCCGAAGAGGGCTAGCGGGGGGACTAAACACCGGGGAGCTGTTTTTT.

On this clone itself: Other DNA sequences in the sample encode the same CDR3. The chain links TRBV5-6 to TRBJ1-1; D unclear. In germline, CDR1 is SGHDT, CDR2 YYEEEE. The CDR3 has 16 amino acids. V was clipped by 0 bases and J by 0 bases, with 12 bases between them. CDR3 DNA: TGTGCCAGCAGCTTGGCCCCCGCGAGGTTGAACACTGAAGCTTTCTTT. Translating it yields CASSLAPARLNTEAFF.

This chain uses TRBV19 with TRBJ2-7; TRBD2 agrees at 7 bases. V dropped 4 bases and J dropped 7; count of bases not matched to a gene: 10. The CDR3 is 14 amino acids. Germline CDR1 reads LNHDA; CDR2 reads SQIVND (reference sequence). For the CDR3, the DNA is TGTGCCAGTAGTACACCGGGACTACACAGGGAGCAGTACTTC. It yields the protein CASSTPGLHREQYF.

The gene calls are TRBV5-1 and TRBJ1-2; weak D call: TRBD1 (5 bases). The V end lost 4 bases, the J end lost 6 bases, and 13 bases lay between the germline ends. The length of the CDR3 is 13 residues. The germline V gene encodes CDR1 SGHRS and CDR2 YFSETQ. The CDR3 sequence is CASSPTDPDGYTF. In DNA, the CDR3 is TGCGCCAGCAGCCCGACAGACCCTGATGGCTACACCTTC.

With regard to this clone: Distinct nucleotide sequences in the sample also encode this CDR3. The chain couples TRBV19 to TRBJ2-5; D is undetermined. The CDR3 consists of 11 residues. The V gene's germline CDR1 is LNHDA and CDR2 SQIVND (reference sequence). V was cut by 3 bases and J by 3 bases, with 2 bases left in between. This CDR3 is CASSIKETQYF. Written as DNA, the CDR3 is TGTGCCAGTAGTATCAAAGAGACCCAGTACTTC.